This record concerns one T cell receptor beta chain sequence. Its antigen is not identified. This sample stems from a study of blood T cells in healthy people across ages. The study, taken as a whole, reports: Across samples, TCR beta diversity tracked strongly with naive T cell percentage.

CDR3 length: 13 amino acids. The V and J ends lost 8 bases and 1 base, in that order; junction bases with no gene match: 6. From germline, CDR1 is SQVTM and CDR2 ANQGSEA. The total RNA that was extracted per sample amounted to at least 5 micrograms. It was with a sample-barcoded 5' primer and a J-beta primer mix that a second PCR of about 6 to 12 cycles was run. In TCRdb, the 5' RACE reads were re-called with MiXCR into one record per CDR3 protein. The table records about 720,000 distinct CDR3 sequences, about 20% of them present only once. The sequenced sample consisted of blood. This clonotype originated in a man between 65 and 80 years old in good health. J is TRBJ1-1 and V is TRBV29-1; TRBD1 matches at 8 bases. CDR3: CSIHGTGNTEAFF. The CDR3 nucleotides read TGCAGCATACACGGGACAGGGAACACTGAAGCTTTCTTT.